The 31 T cell receptor beta chains below come from one sample, sequenced in a study of regulatory T cells in long-lasting Graves disease. Time point described: newly diagnosed GD, antithyroid drugs for less than 3 months. Generation of the TCR library employed RNA extracted from PBMCs. Investigators prepared the TCR beta libraries by applying iRepertoire HTBI primers and Arm-PCR of CDR3 regions. A single record per CDR3 protein comes from TCRdb applying MiXCR to the multiplex PCR reads. The sample consists of about 460,000 distinct CDR3 sequences, 13% to 15% of them appearing once. This sample also belongs to another study, concerning T cells in Graves' hyperthyroidism and ophthalmopathy.

The sample in question was peripheral blood mononuclear cells (PBMCs), obtained at new diagnosis, from a patient treated with antithyroid drugs. The receptors shown here come from a woman between 50 and 59 years old with Graves disease.

V gene TRBV7-3 combines with J gene TRBJ2-1; TRBD2 aligns across 13 bases. CDR1 and CDR2 from the germline V gene are SGHTA and FQGTGA. The CDR3 is 16 residues long. With 5 bases clipped from V and 3 bases from J, the junction kept 4 bases outside the gene matches. The CDR3 loop is CASSTGTSGNYNEQFF. The CDR3, as DNA: TGTGCCAGCAGCACAGGGACTAGCGGGAACTACAATGAGCAGTTCTTC.

This clonotype has more than one count but fewer than ten. V is TRBV10-3 and J is TRBJ2-2; 7 nucleotides agree with TRBD2. Germline-derived CDR1 and CDR2 are ENHRY and SYGVKD. Trimming at V came to 3 bases and at J to 7 bases, leaving 8 bases not matched to a gene. The CDR3 is 15 residues long. CDR3 amino acids: CAISEVGGSGGELFF. As DNA, the CDR3 is TGTGCCATCAGTGAAGTGGGCGGGAGTGGCGGGGAGCTGTTTTTT.

This clonotype came up a few times. V and J are TRBV27 and TRBJ2-7, with D possibly TRBD1 on 6 matching bases. The CDR3 contains 15 residues. Looked up from germline, CDR1 is MNHEY and CDR2 is SMNVEV (reference sequence). Trimming removed 0 bases at V and 6 bases at J, with 15 bases between. Written as DNA, the CDR3 is TGTGCCAGCAGTTTATCGGTCTCTACAGGGTTCGAGCAGTACTTC. This gives the protein CASSLSVSTGFEQYF.

The V call is TRBV5-1, the J call TRBJ2-1; the D gene is possibly TRBD2 (6 bases). Deletions cut 2 bases from V and 2 bases from J, with 11 bases between. This CDR3 contains 15 residues. CDR1 and CDR2 (germline): SGHRS, YFSETQ. Here the CDR3 DNA reads TGCGCCAGCAGCTTATTTAGCGGCCCCTACAATGAGCAGTTCTTC. Translating it yields CASSLFSGPYNEQFF.

This clonotype was counted ten times or more. V usage is TRBV6-2 or TRBV6-3 and J usage is TRBJ2-7; D possibly corresponds to TRBD1 (5 bases). This CDR3 comprises 14 residues. CDR1 is MNHEY and CDR2 is SVGEGT in the germline V gene. Trimming took off 0 bases at V and 4 bases at J, with 10 bases between the two ends. The CDR3 sequence is CASSYSYQGYEQYF. CDR3 sequence (DNA): TGTGCCAGCAGTTACTCGTACCAGGGATACGAGCAGTACTTC.

This clonotype came up many times. The chain couples TRBV4-1 to TRBJ2-7; TRBD2 might be the D (6 bases). V was clipped by 0 bases and J by 5 bases, with 17 bases between them. The length of the CDR3 is 16 residues. The germline CDR1 and CDR2 sequences are MGHRA and YSYEKL. Written as DNA, the CDR3 is TGCGCCAGCAGCCAAGACGGGGGAGGTGGTACGGACGAGCAGTACTTC. Translation gives CASSQDGGGGTDEQYF.

This clonotype showed up many times. This chain connects TRBV18 to TRBJ2-7, with 7 bases matching TRBD2. Germline CDR1 reads KGHSH; CDR2 reads LQKENI. The CDR3 is 15 residues long. J was trimmed by 1 base and V by 4 bases; bases with no gene match: 7. The DNA for the CDR3 is TGTGCCAGCTCACTAAGGACTAGTGCGTCCTACGAGCAGTACTTC. This translates into CASSLRTSASYEQYF.

This clonotype was observed at least ten times. The chain links TRBV7-9 to TRBJ2-3; 8 nucleotides agree with TRBD2. The CDR3 totals 17 residues. Trimming removed 3 bases from V and 5 bases from J; junction bases left unmatched: 13. The V gene's germline CDR1 is SEHNR and CDR2 FQNEAQ (reference sequence). This CDR3 is CASSFSGTSYSGDTQYF. CDR3 coding DNA: TGTGCCAGCAGCTTTTCCGGGACTAGTTATTCTGGAGATACGCAGTATTTT.

This clonotype was observed at least ten times. The gene calls are TRBV19 and TRBJ2-1; 13 nucleotides line up with TRBD2. Germline loops: CDR1 LNHDA, CDR2 SQIVND (reference sequence). The CDR3 runs 15 residues. V gave up 4 bases and J gave up 9 bases; unmatched junction bases: 6. The DNA for the CDR3 is TGTGCCAGTAGTACACTAGCGGGAGGGCCAGGTGAGCAGTTCTTC. Residues: CASSTLAGGPGEQFF.

The chain combines TRBV19 with TRBJ2-2, with no clear D. Trimming removed 8 bases at V and 0 bases at J, with 19 bases between. Germline V lookup: CDR1 LNHDA, CDR2 SQIVND (reference sequence). The CDR3 has 17 residues. CDR3 in DNA: TGTGCCAGTCAACCAGGAAGAGCCCTAACGAACACCGGGGAGCTGTTTTTT. This gives the protein CASQPGRALTNTGELFF.

This clonotype was recorded at least ten times. The chain is built from TRBV28 and TRBJ1-4; TRBD1 aligns across 11 bases. This CDR3 has 15 residues. Trimming at V came to 8 bases and at J to 8 bases, leaving 10 bases not matched to a gene. From germline, CDR1 is MDHEN and CDR2 SYDVKM. In DNA form, the CDR3 reads TGTGCCAGCTATCAACTCGGACAGGGGGCAGAAAAACTGTTTTTT. Translation gives CASYQLGQGAEKLFF.

In its sample, this clonotype was seen many times. The chain recombines TRBV7-9 with TRBJ1-1; D is perhaps TRBD1 (5 bases). The germline V gene encodes CDR1 SEHNR and CDR2 FQNEAQ (reference sequence). The CDR3 is 16 residues long. V was trimmed by 6 bases and J by 4 bases, leaving 21 bases between them. DNA of the CDR3: TGTGCCAGCAGTGAGAGGCAACAGGTCTCCGGCACTGAAGCTTTCTTT. Its translation is CASSERQQVSGTEAFF. Filled out from reference TRBV7-9 and TRBJ1-1, the complete variable domain reads DTGVSQNPRHKITKRGQNVTFRCDPISEHNRLYWYRQTLGQGPEFLTYFQNEAQLEKSRLLSDRFSAERPKGSFSTLEIQRTEQGDSAMYLCASSERQQVSGTEAFFGQGTRLTVV.

CDR3 coding DNA: TGTGCCAGCAGTTACGCAGGGGTGGCTGAAGCTTTCTTT. Amino acids: CASSYAGVAEAFF. This rearrangement joins TRBV6-5 to TRBJ1-1; a possible D gene is TRBD1 (6 bases). The CDR3 covers 13 residues. Germline CDR1 and CDR2: MNHEY and SVGAGI. The ends were cut back, 2 bases at V and 6 bases at J, with 10 bases in the middle.

This chain links TRBV6-5 with TRBJ2-3, with 9 bases matching TRBD1. Unmatched junction bases numbered 7, after V lost 2 bases and J lost 1 base. Germline lookup yields CDR1 MNHEY and CDR2 SVGAGI. This CDR3 contains 17 residues. This CDR3 is CASSYGQGPPGTDTQYF. DNA of the CDR3: TGTGCCAGCAGTTACGGACAGGGGCCTCCGGGCACAGATACGCAGTATTTT.

This clonotype was seen just once. This may be a read error: a much more frequent sequence differs by one nucleotide. V and J are TRBV20-1 and TRBJ2-7; weak D call: TRBD2 (6 bases). This CDR3 has 15 residues. Deletions cut 0 bases from V and 5 bases from J, with 17 bases between. Germline CDR1 reads DFQATT; CDR2 reads SNEGSKA (reference sequence). CDR3: CSAREWAGIHHEQYF. The DNA of the CDR3 is TGCAGTGCTAGAGAATGGGCGGGAATACACCACGAGCAGTACTTC.

The V gene is TRBV6-1, the J gene TRBJ2-5, with a tentative D call TRBD1 (5 bases). There are 14 residues in the CDR3. Germline V gene lookup returns CDR1 MNHNS and CDR2 SASEGT. V was trimmed by 5 bases and J by 1 base, leaving 11 bases between them. The CDR3 DNA reads TGTGCCAGCAGTCCCGGACATACCCAAGAGACCCAGTACTTC. Its translation: CASSPGHTQETQYF.

The chain has TRBV6-2 or TRBV6-3 and TRBJ1-2; 7 nucleotides agree with TRBD1. The ends lost 6 bases at V and 4 bases at J; junction bases unmatched: 5. Looked up from germline, CDR1 is MNHEY and CDR2 is SVGEGT. There are 13 residues in the CDR3. CDR3 coding DNA: TGTGCCAGCAGACACAGGGGACTCTATGGCTACACCTTC. Protein sequence: CASRHRGLYGYTF.

V usage is TRBV10-3 and J usage is TRBJ1-4; 9 nucleotides align to TRBD1. The germline V gene has CDR1 ENHRY and CDR2 SYGVKD. V gave up 5 bases and J gave up 6 bases; unmatched junction bases: 4. The length of the CDR3 is 14 residues. The CDR3 here is CAISPQGADEKLFF. DNA of the CDR3: TGTGCCATCAGTCCACAGGGGGCAGATGAAAAACTGTTTTTT.

This clonotype was counted many times. A junction end diverges from the germline sequence, so it may reflect a read error. The CDR3 DNA reads as TGCGCCAGCAGCTTGAACCGAGAACGTGGCTACACCTTC. This gives the protein CASSLNRERGYTF. The chain is built from TRBV5-8 and TRBJ1-2; D gene ambiguous. The germline V gene has CDR1 SGHTS and CDR2 YDEGEE. The CDR3 consists of 13 residues.

The genes are TRBV27 and TRBJ2-1, with TRBD1 identical over 8 bases. Germline CDR1 reads MNHEY; CDR2 reads SMNVEV (reference sequence). The CDR3 is 16 residues long. With 1 base clipped from V and 3 bases from J, the junction kept 5 bases outside the gene matches. The CDR3 bases are TGTGCCAGCAGTTTATTCGATGACAGGGGCTACAATGAGCAGTTCTTC. Translated, it gives CASSLFDDRGYNEQFF.

This clonotype was detected ten times or more. The chain joins TRBV10-1 to TRBJ2-7; the match to TRBD1 covers 9 bases. Germline V lookup: CDR1 WNHNN, CDR2 SYGVQD (reference sequence). J gave up 6 bases and V 3 bases, and 9 bases lay outside the gene matches. The length of the CDR3 is 15 residues. The CDR3 is CASSDAGTGLSEQYF. The CDR3 DNA reads TGCGCCAGCAGTGACGCCGGGACAGGGCTCTCCGAGCAGTACTTC.

This clonotype was seen many times. This chain connects TRBV28 to TRBJ2-6; D call uncertain. CDR1 is MDHEN, CDR2 SYDVKM, per germline. The CDR3 spans 14 residues. Trimming stripped 5 bases from V and 4 bases from J, with 9 bases between. CDR3 sequence: CASSTPSGANVLTF. CDR3 nucleotide sequence: TGTGCCAGCAGTACCCCCTCAGGGGCCAACGTCCTGACTTTC.

A few counts support this clonotype. The chain joins TRBV6-2 or TRBV6-3 to TRBJ2-1; the match to TRBD2 covers 10 bases. V dropped 5 bases and J dropped 7; count of bases not matched to a gene: 8. Germline V gene lookup returns CDR1 MNHEY and CDR2 SVGEGT. The CDR3 has 15 amino acids. The CDR3 loop reads CASSALAGEGNEQFF. The CDR3 DNA reads TGTGCCAGCAGTGCCCTAGCGGGAGAGGGGAATGAGCAGTTCTTC.

In its sample, this clonotype was seen a few times. The rearrangement joins TRBV2 to TRBJ2-6, with D tentatively TRBD1 (6 bases). Germline V gives CDR1 SNHLY, CDR2 FYNNEI. The CDR3 consists of 16 residues. Trimming took 6 bases from V and 2 from J, leaving 14 bases between them. This chain's CDR3 is CASRAGVGAGANVLTF. CDR3 coding DNA: TGTGCCAGCAGGGCAGGGGTCGGCGCTGGGGCCAACGTCCTGACTTTC.

This clonotype was seen only a few times. The V call is TRBV7-9, the J call TRBJ2-7; 7 bases match TRBD1. V lost 5 bases and J lost 0; bases outside the gene matches: 4. This CDR3 has 14 residues. Looked up from germline, CDR1 is SEHNR and CDR2 is FQNEAQ (reference sequence). CDR3 residues: CASSPGQNSYEQYF. Here the CDR3 DNA reads TGTGCCAGCAGCCCGGGACAGAACTCCTACGAGCAGTACTTC.

This clonotype appeared a few times. J is TRBJ1-5 and V is TRBV24-1; D is uncertain. The CDR3 sequence is 14 residues long. Between the trimmed V and J ends, which lost 10 bases and 0 bases, there was a span of 12 bases. Germline assignment: CDR1 KGHDR and CDR2 SFDVKD. CDR3 in amino acids: CATAGLNSNQPQHF. CDR3 coding DNA: TGTGCCACAGCCGGACTGAATAGCAATCAGCCCCAGCATTTT.

This clonotype was seen many times. The chain carries TRBV7-8 and TRBJ1-5, with D perhaps TRBD1 (5 bases). The CDR3 loop spans 19 amino acids. Per germline, CDR1 SGHVS and CDR2 FQNEAQ. Trimming stripped 4 bases from V and 4 bases from J, with 26 bases between. This chain's CDR3 is CASSSLRRGQGVGNQPQHF. The CDR3 DNA follows: TGTGCCAGCAGCTCCTTAAGGAGGGGCCAAGGGGTAGGGAATCAGCCCCAGCATTTT.

This clonotype showed up many times. CDR3 region: CSAQRDLTLNEQFF. The CDR3 DNA reads as TGCAGTGCTCAAAGGGATCTGACGTTGAATGAGCAGTTCTTC. This chain uses TRBV20-1 with TRBJ2-1; D not certain. CDR1 DFQATT and CDR2 SNEGSKA come from the germline V gene (reference sequence). The germline V and J ends were trimmed by 5 bases and 7 bases, with 18 bases remaining between them. The CDR3 loop spans 14 amino acids.

Ten or more counts support this clonotype. The V gene is TRBV6-1, the J gene TRBJ2-7; 8 bases line up with TRBD1. The CDR3 spans 15 residues. Germline V lookup: CDR1 MNHNS, CDR2 SASEGT. The V and J ends lost 3 bases and 2 bases, in that order; junction bases with no gene match: 6. DNA of the CDR3: TGTGCCAGCAGTGACCCGGACAGGGCCACCTACGAGCAGTACTTC. Translated: CASSDPDRATYEQYF.

This clonotype occurred many times. This chain joins TRBV28 and TRBJ2-7, with a weak D call TRBD2 (6 bases). With 5 bases removed from V and 9 bases from J, the gap between germline ends came to 17 bases. The CDR3 extends over 13 amino acids. CDR1 is MDHEN and CDR2 is SYDVKM in the germline V gene. CDR3 bases: TGTGCCAGCAGTGGAGGGACTGGAACAAGGCAGTACTTC. Protein sequence: CASSGGTGTRQYF.

This clonotype appeared a few times. V and J are TRBV7-8 and TRBJ1-4, with 7 bases that match TRBD1. The ends lost 0 bases at V and 5 bases at J; junction bases unmatched: 6. The CDR3 runs to 16 residues. Germline CDR1 SGHVS, CDR2 FQNEAQ. For the CDR3, the DNA is TGTGCCAGCAGCTTAGCCCACGGGACAGAGAATGAAAAACTGTTTTTT. This sequence encodes CASSLAHGTENEKLFF.